Presented here are 30 T cell receptor beta chains from one specimen sequenced in a study of patients and donors after allogeneic stem cell transplantation. One entry per CDR3 protein, called by TCRdb with MiXCR from the RT-PCR reads. Here the sample spans more than 850,000 distinct CDR3 sequences, roughly 17% being singletons. Input material: blood, either unsorted or a sorted T cell fraction (not recorded which). These receptor sequences come from a human donor who was either an allogeneic HSCT recipient or a stem cell or donor lymphocyte infusion donor (not recorded which). It is not recorded whose cells these are; they may come from a transplant donor.

The table lists this clonotype with many counts. The junction differs from germline at one of its ends, possibly a read error. The J gene is TRBJ2-2, the V gene TRBV5-1; no clear D gene. The CDR3 spans 14 residues. The germline gives CDR1 SGHRS, CDR2 YFSETQ. CDR3 protein: CASSLSVNTGELFF. CDR3 sequence (DNA): TGTGCCAGCAGCTTGTCAGTTAACACCGGGGAGCTGTTTTTT.

This clonotype has just a few counts. The chain couples TRBV7-6 to TRBJ2-3; weak D call: TRBD1 (5 bases). This CDR3 is 19 amino acids long. Trimming left V 1 base short and J 6 bases short, with 26 bases between. Per the germline V gene, CDR1 is SGHVS and CDR2 is FNYEAQ. CDR3 DNA sequence: TGTGCCAGCAGCTTAGGCCCCTGGACACGCACTTCGCACAAGGATACGCAGTATTTT. Protein product: CASSLGPWTRTSHKDTQYF.

The rearrangement uses TRBV5-1 and TRBJ1-6; unclear D gene. The CDR3 has 14 amino acids. Trimming removed 4 bases from V and 8 bases from J, with 13 bases in between. Looked up from germline, CDR1 is SGHRS and CDR2 is YFSETQ. The CDR3 reads CASSLRVQDSPLHF. The CDR3 DNA sequence: TGCGCCAGCAGCCTCCGGGTCCAGGATTCACCCCTCCACTTT. Full variable domain (rest looked up from reference TRBV5-1 and TRBJ1-6): KAGVTQTPRYLIKTRGQQVTLSCSPISGHRSVSWYQQTPGQGLQFLFEYFSETQRNKGNFPGRFSGRQFSNSRSEMNVSTLELGDSALYLCASSLRVQDSPLHFGNGTRLTVT.

This clonotype was detected a few times. CDR3 nucleotides: TGCGCCAGCAGCTTGCCCCTCCACCACAATGAGCAGTTCTTC. It specifies CASSLPLHHNEQFF. J is TRBJ2-1 and V is TRBV5-1; no firm D call. V was trimmed by 1 base and J by 5 bases, leaving 10 bases between them. Germline CDR1 is SGHRS and CDR2 is YFSETQ. The CDR3 has 14 amino acids.

This clonotype was counted a few times. V gene TRBV20-1 combines with J gene TRBJ2-5; D is unresolved. This CDR3 comprises 13 residues. CDR1 DFQATT and CDR2 SNEGSKA come from the germline V gene (reference sequence). V was clipped by 1 base and J by 1 base, with 7 bases between them. The CDR3 loop reads CSARGNGQETQYF. CDR3 sequence (DNA): TGCAGTGCTAGAGGAAACGGCCAAGAGACCCAGTACTTC.

The chain has TRBV14 and TRBJ2-5, with TRBD2 matching 9 bases. The CDR3 consists of 18 residues. J was trimmed by 0 bases and V by 4 bases; bases with no gene match: 12. In germline, CDR1 is SGHDN, CDR2 FVKESK. The CDR3, as DNA: TGTGCCAGCAGCCTTATACCTCGACTAGCGGAGTACCAAGAGACCCAGTACTTC. Translated, it gives CASSLIPRLAEYQETQYF. Looking up the rest from reference TRBV14 and TRBJ2-5 gives the full variable domain: EAGVTQFPSHSVIEKGQTVTLRCDPISGHDNLYWYRRVMGKEIKFLLHFVKESKQDESGMPNNRFLAERTGGTYSTLKVQPAELEDSGVYFCASSLIPRLAEYQETQYFGPGTRLLVL.

In the case of this clonotype: Since a much larger clone is just one base distant, this may be a read error. The V gene is TRBV7-9, the J gene TRBJ2-1; D unclear. Germline values: CDR1 SEHNR, CDR2 FQNEAQ (reference sequence). The CDR3 has 14 residues. CDR3 nucleotide sequence: TGTGCCAGCAGCTTAGAACCGCGCTACAATGAGCAGATCTTC. It yields the protein CASSLEPRYNEQIF.

This clonotype was recorded a few times. The CDR3 is CASSFRTTSNQPQHF. In DNA, the CDR3 is TGTGCCAGCAGTTTCCGCACAACCAGCAATCAGCCCCAGCATTTT. This chain connects TRBV12-3 or TRBV12-4 to TRBJ1-5, with D hard to call. With 3 bases removed from V and 1 base from J, the gap between germline ends came to 10 bases. This CDR3 has 15 residues.

This clonotype was counted ten times or more. This chain's CDR3 is CSVEDREGGSSGANVLTF. The CDR3 bases are TGCAGCGTTGAAGATAGAGAGGGTGGGAGCTCTGGGGCCAACGTCCTGACTTTC. The chain employs TRBV29-1 and TRBJ2-6; tentatively, D is TRBD2 (5 bases). Trimming took off 0 bases at V and 0 bases at J, with 15 bases between the two ends. The CDR3 consists of 18 residues. Germline V CDR1 and CDR2: SQVTM, ANQGSEA.

V is TRBV9 and J is TRBJ1-6; D ambiguous. Germline V gene sequence: CDR1 SGDLS, CDR2 YYNGEE. V was pared by 5 bases and J by 6 bases, with 9 bases between. The CDR3 has 13 amino acids. In DNA form, the CDR3 reads TGTGCCAGCAGAAACGGGGTTAATTCACCCCTCCACTTT. This translates into CASRNGVNSPLHF.

This clonotype showed up just a few times. The CDR3 DNA is TGTGCCAGCAGCTTGAGATTCTGGGACAATGAGCAGTTCTTC. Translated: CASSLRFWDNEQFF. The V call is TRBV5-6, the J call TRBJ2-1; D not certain. The CDR3 is 14 amino acids. Germline V gene data show CDR1 as SGHDT and CDR2 as YYEEEE. Trimming cost V 1 base and J 5 bases, with 10 bases left between them. Based on the CDR3 plus reference TRBV5-6 and TRBJ2-1, the full variable domain is DAGVTQSPTHLIKTRGQQVTLRCSPKSGHDTVSWYQQALGQGPQFIFQYYEEEERQRGNFPDRFSGHQFPNYSSELNVNALLLGDSALYLCASSLRFWDNEQFFGPGTRLTVL.

The chain combines TRBV6-2 or TRBV6-3 with TRBJ2-3; 7 nucleotides agree with TRBD2. The CDR3 is 13 amino acids. Per the germline V gene, CDR1 is MNHEY and CDR2 is SVGEGT. J lost 6 bases, V lost 4 bases, and 4 bases had no gene match. In nucleotides, the CDR3 is TGTGCCAGCAGTTGGGGACTACTGGATACGCAGTATTTT. This translates into CASSWGLLDTQYF.

The chain links TRBV18 to TRBJ2-7; perhaps TRBD2 as D (5 bases). Germline CDR1 is KGHSH and CDR2 is LQKENI. With 6 bases removed from V and 5 bases from J, the gap between germline ends came to 14 bases. The CDR3 has 13 residues. The CDR3 region is CASSELRADEQYF. The DNA for the CDR3 is TGTGCCAGCTCCGAACTGCGGGCCGACGAGCAGTACTTC.

This clonotype has a handful of counts. This chain links TRBV24-1 with TRBJ2-1; D is possibly TRBD1 (5 bases). The germline CDR1 and CDR2 sequences are KGHDR and SFDVKD. This CDR3 has 15 residues. The V gene lost 0 bases and the J gene lost 6 bases, with 11 bases spanning the gap. The chain's CDR3 is CATSDLLRALNEQFF. The CDR3 DNA is TGTGCCACCAGTGATTTGCTCAGGGCCCTCAATGAGCAGTTCTTC.

This clonotype has more than one count but fewer than ten. The chain couples TRBV10-3 to TRBJ2-2; 8 bases are a match to TRBD1. V shed 4 bases, J shed 2 bases, and the junction held 9 bases outside the gene matches. In germline, CDR1 is ENHRY, CDR2 SYGVKD. This CDR3 is built from 17 residues. The CDR3 spells CAISGKGGQGNTGELFF. CDR3 DNA: TGTGCCATCAGTGGAAAAGGAGGACAGGGTAACACCGGGGAGCTGTTTTTT.

There are a few counts of this clonotype. V usage is TRBV12-3 or TRBV12-4 and J usage is TRBJ2-3, with D possibly being TRBD1 (6 bases). The V gene lost 0 bases and the J gene lost 2 bases, with 15 bases spanning the gap. The CDR3 is 17 residues long. CDR3 coding DNA: TGTGCCAGCAGTTTAGCGCTACAGGGACGAAACACAGATACGCAGTATTTT. It encodes CASSLALQGRNTDTQYF.

This clonotype was recorded a few times. The V and J genes are TRBV24-1 and TRBJ1-5; D is ambiguous. V was shortened by 1 base and J by 8 bases, with 8 bases between the two germline ends. Germline V gene lookup returns CDR1 KGHDR and CDR2 SFDVKD. The CDR3 is 13 residues long. The DNA for the CDR3 is TGTGCCACCAGTGATTTAAACAAGGAGCCCCAGCATTTT. Its translation: CATSDLNKEPQHF.

The genes are TRBV12-3 or TRBV12-4 and TRBJ1-2; TRBD1 matches at 7 bases. The J segment lost 8 bases and the V segment lost 7 bases, leaving 7 bases of the junction unmatched. The CDR3 contains 12 residues. The CDR3 region is CASKPDRAGYTF. DNA for the CDR3: TGTGCCAGCAAACCAGACAGGGCGGGCTACACCTTC.

This clonotype was counted only a few times. The V and J genes are TRBV12-3 or TRBV12-4 and TRBJ2-1; 11 bases fit TRBD2. This CDR3 contains 15 residues. Trimming at V came to 6 bases and at J to 8 bases, leaving 9 bases not matched to a gene. DNA for the CDR3: TGTGCCAGCAGCCCCTTAGCGGGGGGGAGGGATGAGCAGTTCTTC. It is translated as CASSPLAGGRDEQFF.

The rearrangement links TRBV13 to TRBJ1-2; 10 bases are shared with TRBD1. The CDR3 totals 17 residues. CDR1 is PRHDT, CDR2 FYEKMQ, per germline (reference sequence). V gave up 5 bases and J gave up 1 base; unmatched junction bases: 10. CDR3 coding DNA: TGTGCCAGCAGCCTCCGGGACAGGGGCTATTATAACTATGGCTACACCTTC. Protein: CASSLRDRGYYNYGYTF.

A note on this clonotype: One junction end does not reproduce the germline sequence, and a read error may be involved. J is TRBJ2-7 and V is TRBV10-3, with 8 nucleotides matching TRBD1. The CDR3 runs 15 residues. Germline V gene sequence: CDR1 ENHRY, CDR2 SYGVKD. The CDR3 nucleotides are TGTTCCATCAGTGAGTCGACACAGGGGGCCTACGAGCAGTACTTC. This sequence encodes CSISESTQGAYEQYF.

The V and J genes are TRBV5-1 and TRBJ2-7, with D unclear. CDR1 and CDR2 (germline): SGHRS, YFSETQ. The CDR3 has 11 amino acids. V was cut by 2 bases and J by 6 bases, with 6 bases left in between. The CDR3 nucleotides read TGCGCCAGCAGCTTCGATCTCGAGCAGTACTTC. It codes for CASSFDLEQYF.

This clonotype was seen a few times. The rearrangement joins TRBV30 to TRBJ1-5; D gene uncertain. Per germline, CDR1 GTSNPN and CDR2 SVGIG (reference sequence). The ends were cut back, 3 bases at V and 2 bases at J, with 17 bases in the middle. The length of the CDR3 is 16 residues. As DNA, the CDR3 is TGTGCCTGGAGAGGACGGTCTAATAGCGGCAATCAGCCCCAGCATTTT. This sequence encodes CAWRGRSNSGNQPQHF.

This clonotype appeared a few times. The V gene is TRBV3-1, the J gene TRBJ1-5; the D gene is possibly TRBD1 (5 bases). Germline CDR1 reads LGHDT; CDR2 reads YNNKEL (reference sequence). Trimming removed 2 bases at V and 4 bases at J, with 9 bases between. The CDR3 runs to 14 residues. The CDR3 bases are TGTGCCAGCAGCCAAAGCAGGGCTAATCAGCCCCAGCATTTT. Encoded protein: CASSQSRANQPQHF.

This clonotype was seen a few times. The chain joins TRBV29-1 to TRBJ2-1, with 9 bases fitting TRBD2. The CDR3 is made up of 15 amino acids. J was trimmed by 6 bases and V by 5 bases; bases with no gene match: 11. The germline V gene has CDR1 SQVTM and CDR2 ANQGSEA. CDR3 amino acids: CSVPSPAGGFNEQFF. The CDR3 DNA is TGCAGCGTTCCTAGCCCAGCGGGAGGTTTCAATGAGCAGTTCTTC.

This clonotype has more than one count but fewer than ten. The chain joins TRBV12-3 or TRBV12-4 to TRBJ2-3, with D unclear. Trimming removed 5 bases at V and 0 bases at J, with 9 bases between. There are 14 residues in the CDR3. CDR3 nucleotide sequence: TGTGCCAGCAGTAGGACGAGAAGCACAGATACGCAGTATTTT. Amino acids: CASSRTRSTDTQYF.

In this sample, this clonotype turned up a few times. The V call is TRBV10-3, the J call TRBJ2-1; 13 bases are a match to TRBD2. Unmatched junction bases numbered 4, after V lost 5 bases and J lost 9 bases. The CDR3 spans 14 residues. The V gene's germline CDR1 is ENHRY and CDR2 SYGVKD. The CDR3 protein is CAISRTSGSREQFF. The DNA for the CDR3 is TGTGCCATCAGTCGGACTAGCGGGAGCCGTGAGCAGTTCTTC.

In its sample, this clonotype was seen a few times. The chain uses TRBV6-5 and TRBJ2-1; tentative D call: TRBD2 (5 bases). V gave up 6 bases and J gave up 9 bases, with 12 bases separating them. Germline V gives CDR1 MNHEY, CDR2 SVGAGI. This CDR3 is built from 12 residues. DNA for the CDR3: TGTGCCAGCAGCCGGGAATTAGGTGAGCAGTTCTTC. Translation: CASSRELGEQFF.

J is TRBJ2-7 and V is TRBV20-1; 11 bases are shared with TRBD2. The CDR3 length is 16 residues. CDR1 is DFQATT and CDR2 is SNEGSKA in the germline V gene (reference sequence). J was trimmed by 3 bases and V by 2 bases; bases with no gene match: 9. The chain's CDR3 is CSARTGTSGTYYEQYF. Written as DNA, the CDR3 is TGCAGTGCTAGAACGGGGACTAGCGGAACATACTACGAGCAGTACTTC.

This clonotype appeared a few times. The chain links TRBV18 to TRBJ2-7, with D possibly TRBD2 on 6 matching bases. V shed 3 bases and J shed 6 bases, with 21 bases lying between them. Germline lookup yields CDR1 KGHSH and CDR2 LQKENI. This CDR3 region has 16 residues. The CDR3 DNA sequence: TGTGCCAGCTCACCCATTGGGACGCGGGGCGTCGGCGAGCAGTACTTC. The encoded protein is CASSPIGTRGVGEQYF.